Presented here are 3 T cell receptor beta chains from one specimen sequenced in a study of T cells in localized non-small cell lung cancer. The table came from immunoSEQ multiplex PCR; TCRdb's copy has only in-frame clones and leaves some out. The sample holds 50,000 to 55,000 clones, 85% to 90% seen once. The starting material was PBMCs, obtained before any cancer treatment. The source is a female donor with stage II lung adenocarcinoma.

This clone was detected a few times. V and J are TRBV5-6 and TRBJ1-4, with D unresolved. The ends were cut back, 1 base at V and 8 bases at J, with 12 bases in the middle. The CDR3 consists of 14 residues. CDR1 is SGHDT, CDR2 YYEEEE, per germline. The CDR3 nucleotides read TGTGCCAGCAGCTTGAAAGGACTGCGGGAAAAACTGTTTTTT. Amino acids: CASSLKGLREKLFF.

The chain is built from TRBV7-9 and TRBJ2-3; D might be TRBD1 (5 bases). The CDR3 is 17 amino acids. Deletions cut 0 bases from V and 5 bases from J, with 18 bases between. The germline V gene has CDR1 SEHNR and CDR2 FQNEAQ (reference sequence). CDR3 nucleotides: TGTGCCAGCAGCTTAGCGGTGAGGCAGGGTTCGCGAGATACGCAGTATTTT. Translation: CASSLAVRQGSRDTQYF.

A few counts support this clone. The rearrangement links TRBV10-3 to TRBJ2-5, with a weak D call TRBD1 (6 bases). CDR1 and CDR2 (germline): ENHRY, SYGVKD. The CDR3 is 13 residues long. The ends were cut back, 2 bases at V and 5 bases at J, with 9 bases in the middle. CDR3 in amino acids: CAISEGGRETQYF. As DNA, the CDR3 is TGTGCCATCAGTGAGGGGGGCCGGGAGACCCAGTACTTC.